The next 20 T cell receptor beta chains were all read from a single sample in a study of blood T cell repertoires in COVID-19 (dated by TCRdb to 2020 to 2022). Receptor amplification or capture employed the immunoSEQ multiplex PCR assay. TCRdb re-hosts the immuneACCESS table, in-frame sequences only. Its copies lack some clones; in the studies checked, an unresolved V gene accounts for under half of them, and the cause for the rest is not known. Here the sample has about 240,000 clones; 85% to 90% occur a single time. The ten largest account for 6% to 9% of the sample. Sequencing used peripheral blood. The source of these receptors is a woman in her 70s with active or convalescent COVID-19.

This chain connects TRBV3-1 (or the pseudogene TRBV3-2) to TRBJ2-7, with 9 nucleotides matching TRBD1. The CDR3 runs 16 residues. Germline V CDR1 and CDR2: LGHDT, YNNKEL (reference sequence). Germline trimming cut 3 bases from V and 5 bases from J; bases unmatched to any gene: 11. The CDR3 coding sequence is TGTGCCAGCAGCCAGGCCCGGGACAGGGTTCGTCACGAGCAGTACTTC. Its translation: CASSQARDRVRHEQYF.

V gene TRBV6-5 combines with J gene TRBJ1-6; D may be TRBD1 (6 bases). The CDR3 runs 14 residues. V was pared by 11 bases and J by 10 bases, with 21 bases between. CDR1 is MNHEY and CDR2 is SVGAGI in the germline V gene. The CDR3 nucleotides are TGTGCCGTTACTCCGGGACATCGGGGATCACCCCTCCACTTT. It is translated as CAVTPGHRGSPLHF.

The chain combines TRBV2 with TRBJ2-5, with 7 bases lining up with TRBD2. The CDR3 runs 13 residues. Germline V CDR1 and CDR2: SNHLY, FYNNEI. V lost 7 bases, J lost 0 bases, and 2 bases stayed unmatched. The CDR3 here is CASMGGDQETQYF. In nucleotides, the CDR3 is TGTGCCAGCATGGGGGGGGACCAAGAGACCCAGTACTTC.

The genes are TRBV2 and TRBJ1-6, with D perhaps TRBD1 (6 bases). In germline, CDR1 is SNHLY, CDR2 FYNNEI. With 2 bases removed from V and 9 bases from J, the gap between germline ends came to 11 bases. The CDR3 is made up of 14 amino acids. CDR3 protein: CASSELGASSPLHF. The CDR3 DNA reads TGTGCCAGCAGTGAACTGGGGGCAAGTTCACCCCTCCACTTT.

The chain couples TRBV2 to TRBJ1-1; tentatively, D is TRBD1 (5 bases). Trimming cost V 10 bases and J 4 bases, with 10 bases left between them. This CDR3 has 11 amino acids. The germline V gene encodes CDR1 SNHLY and CDR2 FYNNEI. CDR3 sequence: CAILGLTEAFF. The CDR3 bases are TGTGCCATACTGGGACTCACTGAAGCTTTCTTT.

About this clone: A junction boundary mismatches the germline segment, possibly from a read error. V gene TRBV19 combines with J gene TRBJ1-1; a weak D match, TRBD1 (5 bases). There are 11 residues in the CDR3. The germline V gene has CDR1 LNHDA and CDR2 SQIVND (reference sequence). DNA for the CDR3: TGTGCCAGTAGTCTTAGGACATCTTGGATCTTT. Its protein is CASSLRTSWIF. Full variable domain (outside the CDR3, taken from reference TRBV19 and TRBJ1-1): DGGITQSPKYLFRKEGQNVTLSCEQNLNHDAMYWYRQDPGQGLRLIYYSQIVNDFQKGDIAEGYSVSREKKESFPLTVTSAQKNPTAFYLCASSLRTSWIFGQGTRLTVV.

The chain joins TRBV19 to TRBJ2-5, with a possible D match to TRBD1 (6 bases). CDR3 size: 15 residues. Germline-derived CDR1 and CDR2 are LNHDA and SQIVND (reference sequence). V dropped 3 bases and J dropped 1 base, with 12 bases sitting between them. Here the CDR3 reads CASSITRTAQETQYF. Written as DNA, the CDR3 is TGTGCCAGTAGTATCACGAGGACAGCCCAAGAGACCCAGTACTTC.

J is TRBJ1-5 and V is TRBV3-1 (or the pseudogene TRBV3-2); tentatively, D is TRBD1 (5 bases). The V gene's germline CDR1 is LGHDT and CDR2 YNNKEL (reference sequence). Trimming removed 5 bases from V and 2 bases from J, with 10 bases in between. The CDR3 runs to 14 residues. The CDR3 coding sequence is TGTGCCAGCAGCGATCAGGGCGGCAATCAGCCCCAGCATTTT. Encoded protein: CASSDQGGNQPQHF.

This chain links TRBV18 with TRBJ1-1; 7 bases agree with TRBD1. Germline trimming cut 3 bases from V and 9 bases from J; bases unmatched to any gene: 1. Germline V gene lookup returns CDR1 KGHSH and CDR2 LQKENI. There are 11 residues in the CDR3. The CDR3 DNA reads TGTGCCAGCTCACCGGGACAGCAAGCTTTCTTT. Protein sequence: CASSPGQQAFF.

This clone was counted ten times or more. Other DNA sequences in the sample encode the same CDR3. The genes are TRBV19 and TRBJ2-7; no firm D call. V gave up 6 bases and J gave up 6 bases, with 15 bases separating them. CDR1 is LNHDA and CDR2 is SQIVND in the germline V gene (reference sequence). CDR3 size: 13 residues. CDR3 DNA: TGTGCCAGTAGCCAACTCGGAACGGGCGAGCAGTACTTC. Translating it yields CASSQLGTGEQYF.

V usage is TRBV5-1 and J usage is TRBJ1-2; D possibly corresponds to TRBD1 (6 bases). V lost 6 bases and J lost 2, with 17 bases in between. The CDR3 spans 15 residues. Germline CDR1 reads SGHRS; CDR2 reads YFSETQ. The CDR3 sequence is CASNSQGYSNYGYTF. For the CDR3, the DNA is TGCGCCAGCAACTCACAGGGTTATTCAAACTATGGCTACACCTTC.

The chain employs TRBV4-1 and TRBJ1-6; 8 nucleotides agree with TRBD1. There are 18 residues in the CDR3. J was trimmed by 7 bases and V by 4 bases; bases with no gene match: 15. Germline CDR1 and CDR2: MGHRA and YSYEKL. DNA of the CDR3: TGCGCCAGCAGCCTAAGGGGTAGACAGGGGCTGATCAATTCACCCCTCCACTTT. Amino acids: CASSLRGRQGLINSPLHF.

The rearrangement links TRBV7-8 to TRBJ2-5; 15 bases align to TRBD2. The CDR3 runs to 16 residues. Germline V gene data show CDR1 as SGHVS and CDR2 as FQNEAQ. V shed 3 bases, J shed 5 bases, and the junction held 4 bases outside the gene matches. CDR3 amino acids: CASSFSGLAGGETQYF. In nucleotides, the CDR3 is TGTGCCAGCAGCTTCTCCGGACTAGCGGGGGGGGAGACCCAGTACTTC.

The gene calls are TRBV6-6 and TRBJ1-5; TRBD1 matches 7 bases. CDR3 length: 15 residues. V was clipped by 0 bases and J by 4 bases; unmatched bases: 3. Per germline, CDR1 MNHNY and CDR2 SVGAGI (reference sequence). CDR3 region: CASSYSTQGNQPQHF. The CDR3 DNA reads TGTGCCAGCAGTTACTCGACACAGGGGAATCAGCCCCAGCATTTT.

The rearrangement joins TRBV21-1 to TRBJ1-4. TRBV21-1 corresponds to a pseudogene. The CDR3 totals 17 residues. This CDR3 is CASSNRGIDGGNEKLFF. CDR3 nucleotide sequence: TGTGCCAGCAGCAATCGGGGAATTGACGGGGGGAATGAAAAACTGTTTTTT.

This clone came up once. This sequence joins TRBV4-1 and TRBJ2-6, with TRBD2 identical over 11 bases. Losses at the gene ends were 1 base for V and 2 bases for J; bases not matched to a gene: 13. Germline V gene lookup returns CDR1 MGHRA and CDR2 YSYEKL. This CDR3 spans 21 amino acids. CDR3 region: CASSQVRLAGGATPGANVLTF. CDR3 DNA: TGCGCCAGCAGCCAAGTCCGCCTAGCGGGGGGCGCTACGCCTGGGGCCAACGTCCTGACTTTC.

The V call is TRBV2, the J call TRBJ2-7; 8 bases match TRBD1. Germline V gene sequence: CDR1 SNHLY, CDR2 FYNNEI. J gave up 8 bases and V 6 bases, and 15 bases lay outside the gene matches. The CDR3 runs to 15 residues. For the CDR3, the DNA is TGTGCCAGCAGAGCCATGGACAGGGCCTCGAATCAGCAGTACTTC. This sequence encodes CASRAMDRASNQQYF.

The chain couples TRBV24-1 to TRBJ2-1; TRBD1 matches at 10 bases. The CDR3 is 14 residues long. V was pared by 9 bases and J by 4 bases, with 5 bases of the junction left unmatched. Germline V lookup: CDR1 KGHDR, CDR2 SFDVKD. CDR3 sequence: CATHGTGAYNEQFF. DNA of the CDR3: TGTGCCACCCATGGGACAGGGGCTTACAATGAGCAGTTCTTC.

This clone has a handful of counts. V gene TRBV18 combines with J gene TRBJ1-6; TRBD1 agrees at 8 bases. The CDR3 spans 15 residues. J was trimmed by 10 bases and V by 1 base; bases with no gene match: 6. In germline, CDR1 is KGHSH, CDR2 LQKENI. CDR3 residues: CASSPQAGGESPLHF. CDR3 DNA: TGTGCCAGCTCACCACAGGCAGGGGGCGAATCACCCCTCCACTTT.

V and J are TRBV4-3 and TRBJ1-2; D is ambiguous. Germline CDR1 is LGHNA and CDR2 is YSLEER. There are 13 residues in the CDR3. With 0 bases removed from V and 8 bases from J, the gap between germline ends came to 10 bases. CDR3 sequence reads: CASSQEAFLGYTF. The CDR3 DNA is TGCGCCAGCAGCCAAGAAGCCTTTTTGGGCTACACCTTC.